This TCR beta chain was profiled in a study of tumor and adjacent non-tumor tissue in lung cancer. This sample's RNA came from whole unsorted tissue. This CDR3 has 14 amino acids. V lost 2 bases, J lost 5 bases, and 12 bases lay in between. Germline V gene data show CDR1 as MGHDK and CDR2 as SYGVNS. The library came from three nested PCR rounds adapted from ARM-PCR protocols. From the multiplex PCR reads, TCRdb called clonotypes with MiXCR, one entry per CDR3 protein. Of 200,000 to 250,000 distinct CDR3 sequences listed, around 71% are singletons. The chain recombines TRBV25-1 with TRBJ1-2, with a weak D call TRBD1 (5 bases). The sequence was collected from a man in his fifties or sixties with non-small cell lung cancer. Sequencing was done on a sample of lung tumor tissue. CDR3 DNA sequence: TGTGCCAGCAGTGAAGGGGCCGGACTATATGGCTACACCTTC. Amino acid sequence: CASSEGAGLYGYTF.